One sample yielded the 18 T cell receptor beta chains listed below, sequenced in a study of blood T cell repertoires in COVID-19. Assay: immunoSEQ multiplex PCR; the TCRdb copy retains only in-frame clones and omits some. The sample lists approximately 270,000 clones; around nine tenths were seen once. Sequencing was carried out using peripheral blood. The receptors come from a man in his forties or fifties with active or convalescent COVID-19.

The chain couples TRBV10-1 to TRBJ2-1; 9 nucleotides align to TRBD1. Germline CDR1 and CDR2: WNHNN and SYGVQD (reference sequence). The CDR3 covers 15 residues. The ends lost 5 bases at V and 4 bases at J; junction bases unmatched: 6. The DNA for the CDR3 is TGCGCCAGCAGTAAACAGGGGGCCGCTTACAATGAGCAGTTCTTC. Translated: CASSKQGAAYNEQFF.

The chain carries TRBV4-1 and TRBJ2-1; D is possibly TRBD2 (5 bases). The ends were cut back, 1 base at V and 3 bases at J, with 10 bases in the middle. CDR3 length: 15 residues. The germline V gene encodes CDR1 MGHRA and CDR2 YSYEKL. CDR3 sequence (DNA): TGCGCCAGCAGCCAAGGGGAGAGCGGCTACAATGAGCAGTTCTTC. This sequence encodes CASSQGESGYNEQFF.

This chain connects TRBV27 to TRBJ2-4; D call uncertain. V shed 0 bases and J shed 0 bases, with 3 bases lying between them. In germline, CDR1 is MNHEY, CDR2 SMNVEV (reference sequence). The CDR3 covers 14 residues. CDR3 region: CASSLSLAKNIQYF. CDR3 DNA: TGTGCCAGCAGTTTATCTCTAGCCAAAAACATTCAGTACTTC.

There are a few counts of this clone. V gene TRBV5-1 combines with J gene TRBJ2-7; no reliable D call. This CDR3 region has 15 residues. V dropped 0 bases and J dropped 6 bases, with 16 bases sitting between them. The germline CDR1 and CDR2 sequences are SGHRS and YFSETQ. The CDR3 DNA sequence: TGCGCCAGCAGCTTGGCCGGAGTCAGTTCCGGCGAGCAGTACTTC. Translated, it gives CASSLAGVSSGEQYF.

V is TRBV7-9 and J is TRBJ1-2; 7 nucleotides match TRBD1. CDR1 is SEHNR, CDR2 FQNEAQ, per germline (reference sequence). Trimming removed 5 bases from V and 4 bases from J; junction bases left unmatched: 13. CDR3 size: 16 residues. This CDR3 is CASSRTRDRSSYGYTF. In nucleotides, the CDR3 is TGTGCCAGCAGCCGTACACGGGACAGAAGTTCCTATGGCTACACCTTC.

This clone was counted a few times. J is TRBJ2-7 and V is TRBV2, with D possibly being TRBD2 (6 bases). Germline values: CDR1 SNHLY, CDR2 FYNNEI. This CDR3 region has 15 residues. Deletions cut 2 bases from V and 7 bases from J, with 18 bases between. The DNA of the CDR3 is TGTGCCAGCAGTGAATGGGACTCGAGCTTCGGAGAGCAGTACTTC. It is translated as CASSEWDSSFGEQYF.

The chain couples TRBV3-1 (or the pseudogene TRBV3-2) to TRBJ1-2, with no clear D. Trimming stripped 0 bases from V and 8 bases from J, with 13 bases between. Germline V gene data show CDR1 as LGHDT and CDR2 as YNNKEL (reference sequence). The length of the CDR3 is 14 residues. CDR3 in amino acids: CASSQDRGTRGYTF. The CDR3 DNA sequence: TGTGCCAGCAGCCAAGATCGGGGTACGAGGGGCTACACCTTC.

The chain combines TRBV29-1 with TRBJ1-1, with no clear D. The ends were cut back, 8 bases at V and 3 bases at J, with 10 bases in the middle. There are 11 residues in the CDR3. Germline V gene sequence: CDR1 SQVTM, CDR2 ANQGSEA. CDR3 in amino acids: CSLWRDTEAFF. The CDR3 DNA sequence: TGCAGCCTCTGGAGGGACACTGAAGCTTTCTTT.

Details on this clone: Since a far larger clone is one base different, this is likely a read error. This rearrangement joins TRBV10-1 to TRBJ2-3; D is perhaps TRBD2 (5 bases). The CDR3 spans 12 residues. The V gene's germline CDR1 is WNHNN and CDR2 SYGVQD (reference sequence). The CDR3 nucleotides read TGCCCCAGCAGTGGACTCACAGATACGCAGTATTTT. It yields the protein CPSSGLTDTQYF.

The rearrangement joins TRBV24-1 to TRBJ2-3, with 9 bases aligning to TRBD2. The junction had 4 bases not matched to a gene; V was cut back by 5 bases and J by 2 bases. The CDR3 loop spans 15 amino acids. The V gene's germline CDR1 is KGHDR and CDR2 SFDVKD. Written as DNA, the CDR3 is TGTGCCACCAGTGTCGAGCGGGGGGTCACAGATACGCAGTATTTT. This encodes CATSVERGVTDTQYF.

The chain has TRBV6-1 and TRBJ2-2, with 10 bases that match TRBD2. The CDR3 is 20 amino acids. Per the germline V gene, CDR1 is MNHNS and CDR2 is SASEGT. V lost 4 bases, J lost 4 bases, and 18 bases stayed unmatched. In nucleotides, the CDR3 is TGTGCCAGCAGTGCCTCTAGCGGGAGATATTTTGGGGCGGGCACCGGGGAGCTGTTTTTT. Its protein is CASSASSGRYFGAGTGELFF.

The J gene is TRBJ2-1, the V gene TRBV9; D is unclear. CDR1 and CDR2 from the germline V gene are SGDLS and YYNGEE. Trimming cost V 4 bases and J 7 bases, with 12 bases left between them. The CDR3 extends over 13 amino acids. CDR3 DNA: TGTGCCAGCAGCCCTTCGTTCTTTAATGAGCAGTTCTTC. Protein sequence: CASSPSFFNEQFF.

This chain links TRBV7-9 with TRBJ2-3; TRBD1 matches 9 bases. Germline loops: CDR1 SEHNR, CDR2 FQNEAQ (reference sequence). CDR3 length equals 14 residues. J gave up 3 bases and V 5 bases, and 3 bases lay outside the gene matches. CDR3 DNA sequence: TGTGCCAGCAGCCGACAGGGGGGGACAGATACGCAGTATTTT. Translation gives CASSRQGGTDTQYF.

V usage is TRBV6-6 and J usage is TRBJ1-1, with 9 bases fitting TRBD1. The junction had 8 bases not matched to a gene; V was cut back by 7 bases and J by 5 bases. CDR1 is MNHNY and CDR2 is SVGAGI in the germline V gene (reference sequence). The CDR3 runs 14 residues. As DNA, the CDR3 is TGTGCCAGCACTAAGACAGGGGGAGAGACTGAAGCTTTCTTT. This sequence encodes CASTKTGGETEAFF.

The chain employs TRBV19 and TRBJ1-3; TRBD1 is a possible D gene (5 bases). This CDR3 spans 16 amino acids. The germline V and J ends were trimmed by 9 bases and 0 bases, with 18 bases remaining between them. Germline CDR1 and CDR2: LNHDA and SQIVND (reference sequence). Written as DNA, the CDR3 is TGTGCCAGCAACCGCGACAGTGATAGCTCTGGAAACACCATATATTTT. Protein product: CASNRDSDSSGNTIYF.

This sequence joins TRBV7-6 and TRBJ1-2; the D gene is possibly TRBD1 (6 bases). Germline CDR1 reads SGHVS; CDR2 reads FNYEAQ. V was trimmed by 5 bases and J by 0 bases, leaving 19 bases between them. The CDR3 sequence is 17 residues long. The CDR3 loop is CASSPGTYYIANYGYTF. In nucleotides, the CDR3 is TGTGCCAGCAGCCCTGGGACATATTATATCGCTAACTATGGCTACACCTTC.

The rearrangement joins TRBV5-1 to TRBJ2-1; the match to TRBD1 covers 10 bases. CDR1 and CDR2 from the germline V gene are SGHRS and YFSETQ. Unmatched junction bases numbered 4, after V lost 7 bases and J lost 6 bases. The CDR3 is 13 amino acids. The CDR3 loop is CASRQGASNEQFF. The CDR3 coding sequence is TGCGCCAGCCGACAGGGGGCATCCAATGAGCAGTTCTTC.

This clone was counted a few times. This chain links TRBV14 with TRBJ1-5; D call uncertain. Trimming took 3 bases from V and 4 from J, leaving 4 bases between them. The germline gives CDR1 SGHDN, CDR2 FVKESK. The CDR3 has 12 residues. CDR3 protein: CASSQRNQPQHF. CDR3 DNA: TGTGCCAGCAGCCAGAGAAATCAGCCCCAGCATTTT.